These 28 T cell receptor beta chains were sequenced from one sample in a study of cytomegalovirus exposure and HLA in healthy donors. The study ran its PCR with 60 Vbeta and 13 Jbeta primers. Generated by immunoSEQ multiplex PCR, the TCRdb table keeps only in-frame clones and is missing some. Of more than 95,000 clones listed, roughly 76% are singletons. Specimen: PBMCs. These receptors originate from a man aged 30-40 years in good health and CMV-seropositive.

The chain joins TRBV6-1 to TRBJ1-2; 8 nucleotides line up with TRBD1. The length of the CDR3 is 13 residues. Germline CDR1 is MNHNS and CDR2 is SASEGT. J gave up 4 bases and V 10 bases, and 8 bases lay outside the gene matches. This CDR3 reads CATRDRGGYGYTF. CDR3 nucleotide sequence: TGTGCCACCCGAGACAGGGGAGGCTATGGCTACACCTTC.

The V and J genes are TRBV5-1 and TRBJ1-4; 7 nucleotides match TRBD1. This CDR3 spans 14 amino acids. V lost 4 bases, J lost 7 bases, and 7 bases stayed unmatched. CDR1 is SGHRS and CDR2 is YFSETQ in the germline V gene. CDR3 protein: CASSTGRTGEKLFF. The DNA for the CDR3 is TGCGCCAGCAGCACGGGCCGGACAGGTGAAAAACTGTTTTTT.

The chain uses TRBV4-3 and TRBJ2-7, with D possibly being TRBD1 (5 bases). With 4 bases removed from V and 5 bases from J, the gap between germline ends came to 9 bases. The germline V gene encodes CDR1 LGHNA and CDR2 YSLEER. The CDR3 is 12 residues long. CDR3 in DNA: TGCGCCAGCAGCCTTTCAGGGAACGAGCAGTACTTC. This encodes CASSLSGNEQYF.

This clone was observed a single time. The chain combines TRBV2 with TRBJ2-7; tentatively, D is TRBD2 (6 bases). CDR1 is SNHLY and CDR2 is FYNNEI in the germline V gene. Trimming stripped 5 bases from V and 1 base from J, with 12 bases between. The CDR3 is 14 residues long. CDR3 protein: CASSIHGGSYEQYF. Here the CDR3 DNA reads TGTGCCAGCAGTATACACGGAGGGTCCTACGAGCAGTACTTC. The variable domain in full, with the rest retrieved from reference TRBV2 and TRBJ2-7, is EPEVTQTPSHQVTQMGQEVILRCVPISNHLYFYWYRQILGQKVEFLVSFYNNEISEKSEIFDDQFSVERPDGSNFTLKIRSTKLEDSAMYFCASSIHGGSYEQYFGPGTRLTVT.

This chain uses TRBV7-2 with TRBJ2-4; 12 positions agree with TRBD2. The CDR3 runs to 15 residues. Trimming took 5 bases from V and 5 from J; bases not matched to a gene: 4. Germline CDR1 and CDR2: SGHTA and FQGNSA. The CDR3 protein is CASSTTSGGQNIQYF. CDR3 DNA sequence: TGTGCCAGCAGCACAACTAGCGGGGGGCAAAACATTCAGTACTTC.

The rearrangement links TRBV19 to TRBJ2-5; 10 positions match TRBD1. This CDR3 has 15 amino acids. V dropped 5 bases and J dropped 5; count of bases not matched to a gene: 8. Germline V gene sequence: CDR1 LNHDA, CDR2 SQIVND (reference sequence). DNA for the CDR3: TGTGCCAGTAGTGGCCGACAGGGGGCATGGGAGACCCAGTACTTC. It codes for CASSGRQGAWETQYF.

The rearrangement joins TRBV5-6 to TRBJ2-7, with TRBD1 matching 9 bases. The CDR3 is 14 amino acids. Germline loops: CDR1 SGHDT, CDR2 YYEEEE. The V gene end was trimmed by 4 bases and the J gene end by 3 bases; junction bases not matched to a gene: 5. For the CDR3, the DNA is TGTGCCAGCAGCCCCGGGACAGGGCTCTACGAGCAGTACTTC. Translation: CASSPGTGLYEQYF.

The chain recombines TRBV2 with TRBJ2-1; D may be TRBD2 (7 bases). The germline V and J ends were trimmed by 0 bases and 6 bases, with 18 bases remaining between them. Germline CDR1 is SNHLY and CDR2 is FYNNEI. The CDR3 length is 17 residues. The CDR3 nucleotides read TGTGCCAGCAGTGAAGCATTTAGGGGGGGGCCCCTCAATGAGCAGTTCTTC. Encoded protein: CASSEAFRGGPLNEQFF.

This chain connects TRBV4-1 to TRBJ1-4, with D possibly matching TRBD1 (5 bases). The CDR3 is 15 residues long. Per the germline V gene, CDR1 is MGHRA and CDR2 is YSYEKL. Trimming took off 1 base at V and 0 bases at J, with 6 bases between the two ends. CDR3 sequence reads: CASSQGRATNEKLFF. The CDR3 DNA sequence: TGCGCCAGCAGCCAAGGCAGGGCAACTAATGAAAAACTGTTTTTT.

The J gene is TRBJ1-6, the V gene TRBV2, with 7 nucleotides matching TRBD1. This CDR3 contains 13 residues. CDR1 and CDR2 from the germline V gene are SNHLY and FYNNEI. Trimming took 7 bases from V and 10 from J; bases not matched to a gene: 7. CDR3 nucleotide sequence: TGTGCCAGCAAGGTTCAGGGGGAGTCACCCCTCCACTTT. Translated: CASKVQGESPLHF.

The rearrangement joins TRBV25-1 to TRBJ1-6; no definite D call. This CDR3 has 17 amino acids. V was pared by 2 bases and J by 0 bases, with 11 bases between. CDR1 is MGHDK and CDR2 is SYGVNS in the germline V gene. The CDR3 loop is CASSEGSESSYNSPLHF. CDR3 coding DNA: TGTGCCAGCAGTGAAGGGTCGGAGAGCTCCTATAATTCACCCCTCCACTTT.

This clone was observed once. V is TRBV7-8 and J is TRBJ2-1, with a possible D match to TRBD1 (5 bases). Germline V gene data show CDR1 as SGHVS and CDR2 as FQNEAQ. This CDR3 region has 19 residues. The V end was cut by 0 bases, the J end by 10 bases, with 28 bases between. CDR3 coding DNA: TGTGCCAGCAGCTTAGCCCGGAAAGGGTTGGGGCACCCCCTCCAAGAGCAGTTCTTC. It is translated as CASSLARKGLGHPLQEQFF.

The rearrangement uses TRBV5-1 and TRBJ2-5, with 9 nucleotides matching TRBD2. The CDR3 sequence is 16 residues long. Germline CDR1 and CDR2: SGHRS and YFSETQ. The ends lost 2 bases at V and 1 base at J; junction bases unmatched: 6. CDR3: CASSLRAGGPQETQYF. CDR3 sequence (DNA): TGCGCCAGCAGCTTAAGGGCGGGGGGGCCCCAAGAGACCCAGTACTTC.

The genes are TRBV7-6 and TRBJ2-7; D may be TRBD1 (6 bases). The CDR3 length is 15 residues. The ends were cut back, 5 bases at V and 5 bases at J, with 19 bases in the middle. In germline, CDR1 is SGHVS, CDR2 FNYEAQ. The CDR3 reads CASSQSLGASHEQYF. In DNA form, the CDR3 reads TGTGCCAGCAGCCAATCATTGGGGGCTAGTCACGAGCAGTACTTC.

This clone showed up just a few times. The genes are TRBV5-4 and TRBJ2-6, with a possible D match to TRBD2 (5 bases). The ends were cut back, 4 bases at V and 1 base at J, with 12 bases in the middle. CDR1 is SGHNT and CDR2 is YYREEE in the germline V gene (reference sequence). The CDR3 contains 16 residues. The CDR3 bases are TGTGCCAGCAGCCTGAGGGTCCCGTCTGGGGCCAACGTCCTGACTTTC. Protein sequence: CASSLRVPSGANVLTF.

On this clone itself: The junction shows a germline mismatch at one end, possibly a read error. V usage is TRBV7-2 and J usage is TRBJ2-3; a weak D match, TRBD1 (6 bases). This CDR3 comprises 14 residues. Germline V gene data show CDR1 as SGHTA and CDR2 as FQGNSA. The DNA of the CDR3 is TGTGCCAGCAGCTTCGGCAGGGTGACAGGTACGCAGTATTTT. Translation: CASSFGRVTGTQYF.

The CDR3 nucleotides are TGTGCCAGCAGCCAGGCCGGACTAGCGGACTACAATGAGCAGTTCTTC. This codes for CASSQAGLADYNEQFF. This rearrangement joins TRBV4-2 to TRBJ2-1, with 10 bases matching TRBD2. CDR1 and CDR2 (germline): LGHNA, YNFKEQ. J was trimmed by 3 bases and V by 3 bases; bases with no gene match: 5. The CDR3 is 16 amino acids.

V and J are TRBV7-2 and TRBJ1-5; D is ambiguous. Germline V gene lookup returns CDR1 SGHTA and CDR2 FQGNSA. There are 12 residues in the CDR3. Trimming shortened V by 7 bases and J by 7 bases, and 11 bases separated the two germline ends. This CDR3 reads CASTAGGQPQHF. CDR3 in DNA: TGTGCCAGCACCGCTGGAGGCCAGCCCCAGCATTTT.

This clone was seen a single time. This rearrangement joins TRBV6-5 to TRBJ2-7; 10 bases are shared with TRBD2. The junction had 7 bases not matched to a gene; V was cut back by 6 bases and J by 5 bases. The CDR3 loop spans 14 amino acids. The germline CDR1 and CDR2 sequences are MNHEY and SVGAGI. The CDR3 protein is CASSPLGTSDEQYV. The CDR3 region has the DNA TGTGCCAGCAGCCCCCTTGGGACTAGCGACGAGCAGTACGTC.

The CDR3 DNA is TGTGCCAGCAGTCGTAACACTGAAGCTTTCTTT. Translating it yields CASSRNTEAFF. V and J are TRBV28 and TRBJ1-1; D is uncertain. Trimming removed 5 bases from V and 2 bases from J, with 3 bases in between. The CDR3 extends over 11 amino acids. Looked up from germline, CDR1 is MDHEN and CDR2 is SYDVKM.

The gene calls are TRBV6-5 and TRBJ2-7; D perhaps matches TRBD1 (6 bases). V shed 6 bases and J shed 2 bases, with 14 bases lying between them. CDR1 is MNHEY and CDR2 is SVGAGI in the germline V gene. The CDR3 runs to 14 residues. The CDR3 coding sequence is TGTGCCAGCAGCCTTACAGGGAGAGCCTACGAGCAGTACTTC. Translating it yields CASSLTGRAYEQYF.

The gene calls are TRBV9 and TRBJ2-1, with 8 bases identical to TRBD2. The V gene end was trimmed by 0 bases and the J gene end by 5 bases; junction bases not matched to a gene: 4. Germline CDR1 SGDLS, CDR2 YYNGEE. There are 15 residues in the CDR3. CDR3 in amino acids: CASSVAGGANNEQFF. In DNA, the CDR3 is TGTGCCAGCAGCGTAGCCGGGGGGGCGAACAATGAGCAGTTCTTC.

This clone was detected only once. The chain couples TRBV2 to TRBJ1-5; the D gene is possibly TRBD1 (5 bases). The CDR3 spans 13 residues. Germline loops: CDR1 SNHLY, CDR2 FYNNEI. V lost 1 base, J lost 9 bases, and 10 bases lay in between. The CDR3 DNA reads TGTGCCAGCAGTGAAGAGACCCAGGGGCCCCAGCATTTT. Encoded protein: CASSEETQGPQHF.

The chain joins TRBV27 to TRBJ1-5; no reliable D call. The CDR3 has 17 residues. V dropped 6 bases and J dropped 2 bases, with 20 bases sitting between them. The germline V gene has CDR1 MNHEY and CDR2 SMNVEV (reference sequence). DNA of the CDR3: TGTGCCAGCAGGAAGCCCCGGATAGTACGGGGCAATCAGCCCCAGCATTTT. Amino acid sequence: CASRKPRIVRGNQPQHF.

V usage is TRBV13 and J usage is TRBJ2-7; D might be TRBD2 (5 bases). In germline, CDR1 is PRHDT, CDR2 FYEKMQ (reference sequence). The CDR3 is 15 amino acids. Trimming took off 4 bases at V and 5 bases at J, with 18 bases between the two ends. The CDR3 loop reads CASSSQRGRLHEQYF. CDR3 DNA: TGTGCCAGCAGCTCCCAACGGGGTAGGCTCCACGAGCAGTACTTC. Full variable domain (remainder filled in from reference TRBV13 and TRBJ2-7): AAGVIQSPRHLIKEKRETATLKCYPIPRHDTVYWYQQGPGQDPQFLISFYEKMQSDKGSIPDRFSAQQFSDYHSELNMSSLELGDSALYFCASSSQRGRLHEQYFGPGTRLTVT.

The CDR3 is CATSGTSSNEQFF. Written as DNA, the CDR3 is TGTGCCACCTCCGGGACTAGCAGCAATGAGCAGTTCTTC. The chain joins TRBV27 to TRBJ2-1, with TRBD2 identical over 9 bases. Unmatched junction bases numbered 7, after V lost 10 bases and J lost 6 bases. Germline assignment: CDR1 MNHEY and CDR2 SMNVEV (reference sequence). CDR3 length: 13 residues.

The V gene is TRBV30, the J gene TRBJ1-5; the D gene is possibly TRBD1 (6 bases). In germline, CDR1 is GTSNPN, CDR2 SVGIG (reference sequence). Trimming left V 1 base short and J 1 base short, with 11 bases between. The CDR3 length is 15 residues. The CDR3 DNA follows: TGTGCCTGGAGTGCCTTGACAGGCAGCAATCAGCCCCAGCATTTT. Translation: CAWSALTGSNQPQHF.

The chain employs TRBV2 and TRBJ2-7, with TRBD1 matching over 9 bases. After removal of 7 bases from V and 6 bases from J, the junction contained 7 bases not matched to a gene. Looked up from germline, CDR1 is SNHLY and CDR2 is FYNNEI. The CDR3 has 13 amino acids. The CDR3 coding sequence is TGTGCCAGCAAGGAACAGGGGGCAGGCGAGCAGTACTTC. This gives the protein CASKEQGAGEQYF. The entire variable domain, with the rest obtained from reference TRBV2 and TRBJ2-7, is as follows: EPEVTQTPSHQVTQMGQEVILRCVPISNHLYFYWYRQILGQKVEFLVSFYNNEISEKSEIFDDQFSVERPDGSNFTLKIRSTKLEDSAMYFCASKEQGAGEQYFGPGTRLTVT.